This T cell receptor beta chain stems from a study of blood T cell repertoires in COVID-19. For the study at large: The origin of the acute and convalescent COVID-19 samples was the United States, Italy and Spain. PBMCs, B-cell-depleted T cells, or T cells provided the cDNA or gDNA that made up the material.

The data were produced by immunoSEQ multiplex PCR, yet TCRdb's version contains in-frame clones alone and is incomplete. The sample contains around 76,000 clones, about 90% of which appear only once. CDR3 size: 18 residues. Germline V gene sequence: CDR1 LNHDA, CDR2 SQIVND (reference sequence). The V gene end was trimmed by 5 bases and the J gene end by 0 bases; junction bases not matched to a gene: 8. Sequencing was performed on peripheral blood. The source is a human donor in a cohort sampled during active COVID-19. This sequence joins TRBV19 and TRBJ2-3, with 13 bases identical to TRBD2. Written as DNA, the CDR3 is TGTGCCAGTAGTCCAACTAGCGGGGGGGCCGTAAGCACAGATACGCAGTATTTT. This encodes CASSPTSGGAVSTDTQYF.